This paragraph covers one T cell receptor (beta chain) sequence. The CDR3 sequence is 16 residues long. Germline CDR1 SGHVS, CDR2 FNYEAQ. V lost 4 bases, J lost 5 bases, and 10 bases stayed unmatched. This sample stems from a study of T cell responses to AZD1222 COVID-19 vaccine. TCRdb's table, derived via immunoSEQ multiplex PCR, lists solely in-frame clones and lacks some. The table includes about 180,000 clones, 88% detected once. This receptor was taken from an adult in good health. The rearrangement uses TRBV7-6 and TRBJ2-1; TRBD1 matches at 8 bases. This specimen consisted of peripheral blood, obtained on day 0 of AZD1222 vaccination. The CDR3 reads CASSSPRGRSHNEQFF. DNA of the CDR3: TGTGCCAGCAGCTCTCCCAGGGGGCGCAGTCACAATGAGCAGTTCTTC.